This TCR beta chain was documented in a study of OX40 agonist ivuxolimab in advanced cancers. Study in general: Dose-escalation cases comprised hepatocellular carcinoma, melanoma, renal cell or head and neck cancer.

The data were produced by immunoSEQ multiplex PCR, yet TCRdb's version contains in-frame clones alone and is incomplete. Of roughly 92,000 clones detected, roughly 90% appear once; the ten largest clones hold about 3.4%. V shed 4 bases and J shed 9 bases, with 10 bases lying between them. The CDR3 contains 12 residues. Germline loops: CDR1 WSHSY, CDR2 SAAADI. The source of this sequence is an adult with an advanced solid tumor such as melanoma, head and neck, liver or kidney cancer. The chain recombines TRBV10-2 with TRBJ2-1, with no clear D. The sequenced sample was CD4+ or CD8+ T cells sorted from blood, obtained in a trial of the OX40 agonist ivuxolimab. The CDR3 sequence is CASSGALIEQFF. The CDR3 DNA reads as TGCGCCAGCAGTGGAGCTCTAATTGAGCAGTTCTTC.